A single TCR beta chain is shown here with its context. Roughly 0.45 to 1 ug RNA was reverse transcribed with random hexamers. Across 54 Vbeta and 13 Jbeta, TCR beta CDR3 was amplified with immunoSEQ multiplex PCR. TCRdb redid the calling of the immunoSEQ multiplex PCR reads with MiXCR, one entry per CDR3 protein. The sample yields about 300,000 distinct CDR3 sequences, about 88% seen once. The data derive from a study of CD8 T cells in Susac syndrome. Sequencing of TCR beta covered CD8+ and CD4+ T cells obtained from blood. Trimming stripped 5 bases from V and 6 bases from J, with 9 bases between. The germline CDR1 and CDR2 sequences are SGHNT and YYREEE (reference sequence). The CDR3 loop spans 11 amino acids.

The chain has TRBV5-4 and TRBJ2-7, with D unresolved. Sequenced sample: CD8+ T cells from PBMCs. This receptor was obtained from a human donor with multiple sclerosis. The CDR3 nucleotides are TGTGCCAGCAGTTGGGGTGGCGAGCAGTACTTC. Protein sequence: CASSWGGEQYF.